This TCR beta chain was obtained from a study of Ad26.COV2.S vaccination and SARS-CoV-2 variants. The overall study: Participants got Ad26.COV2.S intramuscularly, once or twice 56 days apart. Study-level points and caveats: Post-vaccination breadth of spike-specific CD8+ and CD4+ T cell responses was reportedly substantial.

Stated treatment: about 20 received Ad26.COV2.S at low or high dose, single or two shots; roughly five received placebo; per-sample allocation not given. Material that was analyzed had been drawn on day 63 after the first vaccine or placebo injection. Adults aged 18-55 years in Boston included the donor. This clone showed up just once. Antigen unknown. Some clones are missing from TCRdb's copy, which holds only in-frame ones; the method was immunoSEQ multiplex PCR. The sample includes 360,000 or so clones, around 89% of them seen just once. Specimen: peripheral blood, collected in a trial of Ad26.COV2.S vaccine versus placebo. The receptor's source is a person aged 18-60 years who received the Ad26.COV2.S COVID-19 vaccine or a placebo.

The DNA for the CDR3 is TGTGCCAGCGGCCGACAGGGGGCAAGCGGGGAGCTGTTTTTT. Its protein product is CASGRQGASGELFF. The chain employs TRBV28 and TRBJ2-2, with 10 positions matching TRBD1. Per the germline V gene, CDR1 is MDHEN and CDR2 is SYDVKM. V lost 8 bases and J lost 7; bases outside the gene matches: 7. The CDR3 is 14 residues long.